This TCR beta chain was identified in a study of human T cells and chemical hapten exposure. Study information: Per-sample TCR yield variation was attributed mainly to small pooled library volume differences.

TCRdb re-derived calls from the RACE reads in MiXCR, one entry per CDR3 protein. This table has about 90,000 distinct CDR3 sequences, about 8% appearing once. Noted time point: pre-sensitization, week 0. Documented treatment: therapeutic diphenylcyclopropenone sensitization with weekly scalp DPC. The V gene end was trimmed by 7 bases and the J gene end by 2 bases; junction bases not matched to a gene: 15. The CDR3 length is 18 residues. Germline V gene lookup returns CDR1 SGHDN and CDR2 FVKESK. The sequence derives from a man aged 35 to 55 with alopecia areata. Some clones in this sample may be carry-over from other donors' samples. This rearrangement joins TRBV14 to TRBJ2-3; 10 bases match TRBD2. This specimen consisted of whole blood, obtained in connection with sensitization to the hapten diphenylcyclopropenone (DPC). CDR3 coding DNA: TGTGCCAGCAAGGCCACAAAAACTAGCGGGACCCACACAGATACGCAGTATTTT. Its translation: CASKATKTSGTHTDTQYF.